The entry that follows covers one TCR beta chain sequence. Its antigen is currently not known. Within one base of it there is no much larger clone, and no base qualities were kept. V is shortened by 3 bases, J by 2 bases, and the region joining them spans 5 bases. The germline V gene gives CDR1 as MNHNS and CDR2 as SASEGT. The CDR3 spans 12 residues, from the cysteine through the valine. The entry retains the CDR3 DNA only, 36 bases that are in frame from base 1. This sample is part of a study of CD8 T cells in ankylosing spondylitis (dated by TCRdb to between 2016 and 2019). Looking at the study overall: To find TCR variants linked to disease, the study profiled T cell receptor beta repertoires in ankylosing spondylitis patients and healthy donors. In total, the full study cohort was made up of roughly 110 healthy donors and roughly 27 ankylosing spondylitis patients. Peripheral blood was sampled, and synovial fluid was also collected from ankylosing spondylitis patients. Study-wide conclusions, independent of this receptor: Some of the motif variants had been reported before in the synovial fluid and blood of reactive arthritis patients, a finding that suggests common disease-initiation mechanisms. A TCR beta motif made up of eight highly homologous amino acid variants appeared to be characteristic of blood from ankylosing spondylitis patients. The disease-linked clones showed a CD8+ phenotype and occurred at relatively low frequencies in peripheral blood. Significant enrichment of the disease-linked clones was reported in matched synovial fluid samples from ankylosing spondylitis patients.

The sequencing machine was an Illumina HiSeq 2500. Quantitative 5'-RACE with molecular barcodes was used to prepare TCR beta libraries. The study's processing was this. Disease-linked TCR variants were identified with a new computational method built on a probabilistic model of VDJ rearrangement. The public reads were quality trimmed at Q25 with fastp and then assembled into clones with MiXCR by TCRdb, keeping productive beta chains. Each record represents a unique CDR3 protein, reported with the most common genes and DNA among its rows. The V and J calls reflect TCRdb's pipeline rather than the authors' work. The sample records 500,000 to 550,000 distinct CDR3 sequences, more than 9.5% of which are singletons. The leading ten clones occupy 6.8% of the sample.

Material: blood, either unsorted or a sorted T cell fraction (not recorded which). The rearrangement combines TRBV6-1 with TRBJ2-7; TRBD1 is a possible D gene, resting on 5 matching bases. The TCR comes from a male donor with ankylosing spondylitis. Here the CDR3 is given as CASSDRAYEQYV. The sequenced DNA: TGTGCCAGCAGTGACAGGGCCTACGAGCAGTACGTC.